One sample yielded the 21 T cell receptor beta chains listed below, sequenced in a study of blood T cell repertoires in COVID-19. Using immunoSEQ multiplex PCR, the repertoire was profiled, and TCRdb retains in-frame clones only, with some absent. The repertoire has about 270,000 clones, approximately 87% of them found once; the top ten carry around 7.8%. Source material: peripheral blood. Receptor source: a human donor in a cohort sampled during active COVID-19.

The rearrangement joins TRBV5-4 to TRBJ1-4, with TRBD1 identical over 7 bases. V lost 4 bases and J lost 3; bases outside the gene matches: 9. There are 16 residues in the CDR3. Germline CDR1 SGHNT, CDR2 YYREEE (reference sequence). The CDR3 region has the DNA TGTGCCAGCAGCAGGGCAGGGGGTCAGTCTAATGAAAAACTGTTTTTT. It is translated as CASSRAGGQSNEKLFF.

The chain uses TRBV5-4 and TRBJ2-5; tentative D call: TRBD2 (6 bases). Trimming pared 4 bases from V and 2 bases from J, leaving 15 bases between. CDR1 is SGHNT, CDR2 YYREEE, per germline (reference sequence). The CDR3 length is 15 residues. Written as DNA, the CDR3 is TGTGCCAGCAGCCTCCGGGACTCCCGGCAAGAGACCCAGTACTTC. This encodes CASSLRDSRQETQYF.

This chain joins TRBV29-1 and TRBJ1-2; D may be TRBD1 (6 bases). Deletions cut 4 bases from V and 8 bases from J, with 14 bases between. The germline V gene encodes CDR1 SQVTM and CDR2 ANQGSEA. The CDR3 contains 12 residues. The CDR3 here is CSVGEQGSGYTF. DNA of the CDR3: TGCAGCGTTGGAGAACAGGGCTCCGGCTACACCTTC.

The chain is built from TRBV18 and TRBJ1-4; possible D gene TRBD1, 5 bases. CDR1 is KGHSH, CDR2 LQKENI, per germline. V dropped 3 bases and J dropped 8 bases, with 13 bases sitting between them. CDR3 size: 14 residues. The CDR3 nucleotides read TGTGCCAGCTCACCCACGACAGTTCGGGAAAAACTGTTTTTT. It codes for CASSPTTVREKLFF. The complete variable domain, with remaining parts taken from reference TRBV18 and TRBJ1-4, reads NAGVMQNPRHLVRRRGQEARLRCSPMKGHSHVYWYRQLPEEGLKFMVYLQKENIIDESGMPKERFSAEFPKEGPSILRIQQVVRGDSAAYFCASSPTTVREKLFFGSGTQLSVL.

This clone has just one count. This chain links TRBV19 with TRBJ1-1, with D hard to call. Germline-derived CDR1 and CDR2 are LNHDA and SQIVND (reference sequence). Deletions cut 3 bases from V and 2 bases from J, with 16 bases between. The CDR3 consists of 16 residues. CDR3 nucleotides: TGTGCCAGTAGTATTAGTCTCCTAAGAGTAAACACTGAAGCTTTCTTT. Its protein is CASSISLLRVNTEAFF.

The rearrangement links TRBV7-8 to TRBJ2-7; weak D call: TRBD1 (6 bases). Germline V gives CDR1 SGHVS, CDR2 FQNEAQ. V was pared by 0 bases and J by 2 bases, with 17 bases between. The CDR3 sequence is 17 residues long. The chain's CDR3 is CASSLALDHRGTYEQYF. The CDR3 nucleotides are TGTGCCAGCAGCTTAGCGTTAGACCATAGGGGGACCTACGAGCAGTACTTC.

The chain carries TRBV7-8 and TRBJ1-2, with 9 nucleotides matching TRBD1. There are 14 residues in the CDR3. Trimming cost V 0 bases and J 8 bases; bases outside gene matches: 4. CDR1 SGHVS and CDR2 FQNEAQ come from the germline V gene. CDR3 bases: TGTGCCAGCAGCTTAGCAGGGACAGGGTACGGCTACACCTTC. Encoded protein: CASSLAGTGYGYTF.

V and J are TRBV6-2 or TRBV6-3 and TRBJ1-1, with D perhaps matching TRBD1 (6 bases). CDR1 and CDR2 from the germline V gene are MNHEY and SVGEGT. V was pared by 6 bases and J by 5 bases, with 22 bases between. The CDR3 has 16 amino acids. In nucleotides, the CDR3 is TGTGCCAGCAGCCGCCCTCAGGGGATAAGGTGGACTGAAGCTTTCTTT. Translating gives CASSRPQGIRWTEAFF.

The chain employs TRBV28 and TRBJ2-7; possible D gene TRBD1, 6 bases. This CDR3 spans 14 amino acids. V lost 4 bases to trimming and J lost 11 bases, with 21 bases between them. CDR1 is MDHEN, CDR2 SYDVKM, per germline. Here the CDR3 reads CASSSPHNNRVEYF. The CDR3, as DNA: TGTGCCAGCAGTTCCCCACACAATAACAGGGTGGAGTACTTC.

The rearrangement joins TRBV2 to TRBJ1-1, with TRBD1 identical over 7 bases. The CDR3 length is 18 residues. CDR1 and CDR2 from the germline V gene are SNHLY and FYNNEI. V was pared by 4 bases and J by 4 bases, with 18 bases of the junction left unmatched. CDR3: CASSVSFGGGATSTEAFF. CDR3 nucleotide sequence: TGTGCCAGCAGTGTAAGTTTTGGAGGGGGCGCGACGTCCACTGAAGCTTTCTTT.

The rearrangement joins TRBV5-4 to TRBJ2-3, with D perhaps matching TRBD2 (7 bases). Germline CDR1 SGHNT, CDR2 YYREEE (reference sequence). Trimming shortened V by 4 bases and J by 10 bases, and 19 bases separated the two germline ends. The CDR3 loop spans 14 amino acids. The CDR3 region is CASSRDAGAGSQYF. CDR3 bases: TGTGCCAGCAGCCGTGATGCGGGGGCCGGTTCGCAGTATTTT.

The chain recombines TRBV5-4 with TRBJ2-3; D is unresolved. The V gene's germline CDR1 is SGHNT and CDR2 YYREEE (reference sequence). The CDR3 is 13 amino acids. With 4 bases removed from V and 0 bases from J, the gap between germline ends came to 6 bases. CDR3 region: CASSTVSTDTQYF. The DNA of the CDR3 is TGTGCCAGCAGCACAGTTAGCACAGATACGCAGTATTTT.

The table lists this clone with a few counts. The J gene is TRBJ1-2, the V gene TRBV25-1; 7 bases map to TRBD1. Germline V lookup: CDR1 MGHDK, CDR2 SYGVNS. J lost 4 bases, V lost 6 bases, and 2 bases had no gene match. The CDR3 extends over 12 amino acids. The CDR3 coding sequence is TGTGCCAGCAGGACAGGGAGCTATGGCTACACCTTC. Its translation is CASRTGSYGYTF.

This clone was picked up a small number of times. CDR3 sequence (DNA): TGTGCCAGCAGCGCCAGACTAGCGGGGGGGCCGTGGGAGGAGCAGTACTTC. It is translated as CASSARLAGGPWEEQYF. This sequence joins TRBV7-4 and TRBJ2-7; 14 bases line up with TRBD2. Unmatched junction bases numbered 13, after V lost 5 bases and J lost 7 bases. Germline V gene lookup returns CDR1 SGHVT and CDR2 SQSDAQ. The CDR3 is 17 residues long.

The chain has TRBV27 and TRBJ2-4; D gene uncertain. V was pared by 3 bases and J by 4 bases, with 7 bases between. Germline V gives CDR1 MNHEY, CDR2 SMNVEV (reference sequence). The CDR3 totals 13 residues. CDR3 bases: TGTGCCAGCAGTTTCTCCCCTAAAAACATTCAGTACTTC. It encodes CASSFSPKNIQYF.

This clone came up once. The junction does not match germline at one end; this may be a read error. The CDR3 DNA follows: TGTGCCAGCTCACCAACTAGCGGGGGAGAGTACGCGCAGTACTTC. As protein: CASSPTSGGEYAQYF. The genes are TRBV18 and TRBJ2-7; 11 bases line up with TRBD2. Germline assignment: CDR1 KGHSH and CDR2 LQKENI. The CDR3 loop spans 15 amino acids. Filled out from reference TRBV18 and TRBJ2-7, the complete variable domain reads NAGVMQNPRHLVRRRGQEARLRCSPMKGHSHVYWYRQLPEEGLKFMVYLQKENIIDESGMPKERFSAEFPKEGPSILRIQQVVRGDSAAYFCASSPTSGGEYAQYFGPGTRLTVT.

The chain is built from TRBV6-4 and TRBJ2-5; tentative D call: TRBD1 (7 bases). This CDR3 is 18 amino acids long. Deletions cut 9 bases from V and 2 bases from J, with 28 bases between. The germline gives CDR1 MRHNA, CDR2 SNTAGT. The CDR3 here is CASLPSPPRDSPQETQYF. Written as DNA, the CDR3 is TGTGCCAGTTTACCTTCCCCCCCGCGGGACAGTCCTCAAGAGACCCAGTACTTC.

This clone was seen a handful of times. This chain connects TRBV7-2 to TRBJ2-3, with TRBD2 identical over 7 bases. The V gene end was trimmed by 8 bases and the J gene end by 7 bases; junction bases not matched to a gene: 15. Germline values: CDR1 SGHTA, CDR2 FQGNSA. This CDR3 has 15 amino acids. CDR3 amino acids: CASFGLGRGLNTQYF. Here the CDR3 DNA reads TGTGCCAGCTTCGGACTAGGCCGGGGTTTGAATACGCAGTATTTT.

The chain is built from TRBV28 and TRBJ2-4; 8 bases line up with TRBD2. The CDR3 contains 15 residues. J lost 4 bases, V lost 4 bases, and 6 bases had no gene match. Germline V CDR1 and CDR2: MDHEN, SYDVKM. The CDR3 nucleotides are TGTGCCAGCAGTTCCCCGGGAGGGTCAAAAAACATTCAGTACTTC. Residues: CASSSPGGSKNIQYF.

This clone has only a few counts. The chain has TRBV27 and TRBJ1-4; 7 bases fit TRBD1. The V and J ends lost 6 bases and 11 bases, in that order; junction bases with no gene match: 12. Germline CDR1 MNHEY, CDR2 SMNVEV (reference sequence). The CDR3 has 14 residues. The DNA for the CDR3 is TGTGCCAGCAGGGGGACAGCATATGTTGGTAAACTGTTTTTT. It yields the protein CASRGTAYVGKLFF.

The CDR3 DNA is TGTGCCAGCAAAAAACTAGCGGGGGGGGTCAATGAGCAGTTCTTC. This encodes CASKKLAGGVNEQFF. The chain employs TRBV6-5 and TRBJ2-1, with TRBD2 identical over 13 bases. Germline-derived CDR1 and CDR2 are MNHEY and SVGAGI. This CDR3 contains 15 residues. V trimming: 7 bases; J trimming: 6 bases; junction bases outside the gene matches: 6.